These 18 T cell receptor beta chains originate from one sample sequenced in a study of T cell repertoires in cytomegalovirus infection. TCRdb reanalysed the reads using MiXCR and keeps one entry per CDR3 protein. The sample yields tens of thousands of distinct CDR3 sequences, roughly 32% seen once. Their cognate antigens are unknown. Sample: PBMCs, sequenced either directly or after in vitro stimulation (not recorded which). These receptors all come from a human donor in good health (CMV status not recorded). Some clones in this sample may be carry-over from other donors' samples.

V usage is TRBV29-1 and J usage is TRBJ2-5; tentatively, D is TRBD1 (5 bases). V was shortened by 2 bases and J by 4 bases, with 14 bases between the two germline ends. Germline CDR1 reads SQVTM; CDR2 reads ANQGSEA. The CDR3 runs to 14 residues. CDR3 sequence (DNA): TGCAGCGTTGAACAGGACACATCGGGAGAGACCCAGTACTTC. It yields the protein CSVEQDTSGETQYF. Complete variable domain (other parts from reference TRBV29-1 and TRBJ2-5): SAVISQKPSRDICQRGTSLTIQCQVDSQVTMMFWYRQQPGQSLTLIATANQGSEATYESGFVIDKFPISRPNLTFSTLTVSNMSPEDSSIYLCSVEQDTSGETQYFGPGTRLLVL.

The CDR3 DNA follows: TGTGCCAGCAGACAACTAGCGGGAGGGTACAATGAGCAGTTCTTC. Its protein product is CASRQLAGGYNEQFF. The rearrangement uses TRBV6-5 and TRBJ2-1; 13 bases match TRBD2. CDR3 length equals 15 residues. Trimming took 6 bases from V and 4 from J; bases not matched to a gene: 3. The germline CDR1 and CDR2 sequences are MNHEY and SVGAGI.

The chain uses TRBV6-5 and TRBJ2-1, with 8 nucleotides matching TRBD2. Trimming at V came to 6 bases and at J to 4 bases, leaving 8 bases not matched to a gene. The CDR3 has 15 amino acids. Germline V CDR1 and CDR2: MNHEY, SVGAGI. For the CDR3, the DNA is TGTGCCAGCAGAAAGACGGGGGGGAATTACAATGAGCAGTTCTTC. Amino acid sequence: CASRKTGGNYNEQFF.

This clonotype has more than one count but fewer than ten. This CDR3 reads CASSEWGGADTQYF. CDR3 DNA: TGTGCCAGCAGTGAATGGGGGGGGGCAGATACGCAGTATTTT. V is TRBV6-1 and J is TRBJ2-3; 7 bases fit TRBD2. Germline values: CDR1 MNHNS, CDR2 SASEGT. This CDR3 spans 14 amino acids. V gave up 2 bases and J gave up 4 bases; unmatched junction bases: 3.

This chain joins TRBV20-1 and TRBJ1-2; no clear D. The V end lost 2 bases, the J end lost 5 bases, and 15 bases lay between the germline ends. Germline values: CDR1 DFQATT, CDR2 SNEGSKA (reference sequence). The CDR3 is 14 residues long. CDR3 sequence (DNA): TGCAGTGCTAGATGGGCGACGGAGGGATATGGCTACACCTTC. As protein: CSARWATEGYGYTF.

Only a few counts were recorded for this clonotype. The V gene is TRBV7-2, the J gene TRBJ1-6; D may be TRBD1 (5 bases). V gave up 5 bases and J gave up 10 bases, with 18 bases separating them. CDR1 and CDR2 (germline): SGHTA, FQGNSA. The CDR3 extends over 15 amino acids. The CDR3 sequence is CASSRGHRQGSPLHF. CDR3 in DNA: TGTGCCAGCAGCCGCGGACATCGTCAAGGGTCACCCCTCCACTTT.

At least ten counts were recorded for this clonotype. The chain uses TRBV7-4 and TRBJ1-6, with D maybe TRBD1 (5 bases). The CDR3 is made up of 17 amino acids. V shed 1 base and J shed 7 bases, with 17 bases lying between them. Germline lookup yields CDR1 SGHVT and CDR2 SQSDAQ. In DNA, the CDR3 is TGTGCCAGCAGCTTAGTTATAACAGGCTCTAGGAATTCACCCCTCCACTTT. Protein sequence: CASSLVITGSRNSPLHF.

The CDR3 nucleotides read TGTGCCAGCAGCTCACCGGGACAGGGGACCTACGAGCAGTACTTC. This sequence encodes CASSSPGQGTYEQYF. The rearrangement links TRBV7-9 to TRBJ2-7; TRBD1 matches 10 bases. CDR1 is SEHNR, CDR2 FQNEAQ, per germline (reference sequence). V dropped 4 bases and J dropped 2; count of bases not matched to a gene: 5. The CDR3 consists of 15 residues. The full variable domain, with the rest looked up from reference TRBV7-9 and TRBJ2-7, is DTGVSQNPRHKITKRGQNVTFRCDPISEHNRLYWYRQTLGQGPEFLTYFQNEAQLEKSRLLSDRFSAERPKGSFSTLEIQRTEQGDSAMYLCASSSPGQGTYEQYFGPGTRLTVT.

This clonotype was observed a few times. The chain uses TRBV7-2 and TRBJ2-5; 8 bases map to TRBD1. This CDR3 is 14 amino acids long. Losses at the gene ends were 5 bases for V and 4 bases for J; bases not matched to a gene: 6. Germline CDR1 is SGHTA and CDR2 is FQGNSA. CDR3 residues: CASSPDRGPETQYF. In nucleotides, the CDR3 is TGTGCCAGCAGCCCAGACAGGGGCCCAGAGACCCAGTACTTC.

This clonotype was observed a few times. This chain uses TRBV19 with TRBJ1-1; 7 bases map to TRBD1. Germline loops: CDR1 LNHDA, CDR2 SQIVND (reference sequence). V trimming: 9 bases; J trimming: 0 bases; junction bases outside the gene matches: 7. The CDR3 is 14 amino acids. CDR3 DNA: TGTGCCAGGGGACCGGGACAGTTGAACACTGAAGCTTTCTTT. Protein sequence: CARGPGQLNTEAFF.

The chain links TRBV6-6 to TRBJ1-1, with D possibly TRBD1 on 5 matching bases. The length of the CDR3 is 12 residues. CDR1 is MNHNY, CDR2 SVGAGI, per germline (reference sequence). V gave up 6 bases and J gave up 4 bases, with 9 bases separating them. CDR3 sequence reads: CASRTGLTEAFF. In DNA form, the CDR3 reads TGTGCCAGCAGAACAGGTCTCACTGAAGCTTTCTTT.

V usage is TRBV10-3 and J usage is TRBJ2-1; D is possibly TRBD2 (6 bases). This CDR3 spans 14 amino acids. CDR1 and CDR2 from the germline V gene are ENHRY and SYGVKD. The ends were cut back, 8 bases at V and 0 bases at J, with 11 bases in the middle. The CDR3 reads CAIRAGLSYNEQFF. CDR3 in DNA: TGTGCCATCCGGGCGGGACTCTCCTACAATGAGCAGTTCTTC.

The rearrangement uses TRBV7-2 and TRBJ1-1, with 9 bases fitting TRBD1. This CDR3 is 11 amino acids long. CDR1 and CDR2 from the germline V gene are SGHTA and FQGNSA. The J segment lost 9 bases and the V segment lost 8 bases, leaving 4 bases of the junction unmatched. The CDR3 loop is CASDGQGQAFF. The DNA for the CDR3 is TGTGCCAGCGATGGACAGGGGCAAGCTTTCTTT.

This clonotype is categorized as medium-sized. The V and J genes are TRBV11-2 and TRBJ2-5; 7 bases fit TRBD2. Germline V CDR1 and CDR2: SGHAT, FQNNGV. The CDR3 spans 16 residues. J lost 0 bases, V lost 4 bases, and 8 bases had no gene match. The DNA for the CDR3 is TGTGCCAGCAGCTCTGTCGGGGGAGGGGACCAAGAGACCCAGTACTTC. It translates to CASSSVGGGDQETQYF.

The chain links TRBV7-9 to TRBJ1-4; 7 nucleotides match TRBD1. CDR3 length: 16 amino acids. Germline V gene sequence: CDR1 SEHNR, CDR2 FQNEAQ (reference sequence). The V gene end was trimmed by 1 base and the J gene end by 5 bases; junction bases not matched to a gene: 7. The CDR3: CASSLEGGTENEKLFF. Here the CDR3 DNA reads TGTGCCAGCAGCTTAGAAGGAGGGACAGAAAATGAAAAACTGTTTTTT.

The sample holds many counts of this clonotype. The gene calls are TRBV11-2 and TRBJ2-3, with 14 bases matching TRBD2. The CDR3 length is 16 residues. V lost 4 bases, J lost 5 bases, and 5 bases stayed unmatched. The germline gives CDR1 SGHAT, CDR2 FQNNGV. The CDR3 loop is CASSSSGLAGGDTQYF. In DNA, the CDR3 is TGTGCCAGCAGCTCCTCCGGACTAGCGGGGGGAGATACGCAGTATTTT.

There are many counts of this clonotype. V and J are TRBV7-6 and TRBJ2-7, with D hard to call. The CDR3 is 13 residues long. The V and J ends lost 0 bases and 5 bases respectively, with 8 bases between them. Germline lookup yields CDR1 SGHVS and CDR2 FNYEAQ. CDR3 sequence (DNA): TGTGCCAGCAGCTTAGCAAGGGCAGACGAGCAGTACTTC. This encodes CASSLARADEQYF.

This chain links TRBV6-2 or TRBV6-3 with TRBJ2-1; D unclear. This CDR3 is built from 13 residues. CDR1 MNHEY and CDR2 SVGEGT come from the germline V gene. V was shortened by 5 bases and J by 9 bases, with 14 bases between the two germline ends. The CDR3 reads CASSNRRSSEQFF. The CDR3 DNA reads TGTGCCAGCAGTAACCGACGCTCAAGTGAGCAGTTCTTC.